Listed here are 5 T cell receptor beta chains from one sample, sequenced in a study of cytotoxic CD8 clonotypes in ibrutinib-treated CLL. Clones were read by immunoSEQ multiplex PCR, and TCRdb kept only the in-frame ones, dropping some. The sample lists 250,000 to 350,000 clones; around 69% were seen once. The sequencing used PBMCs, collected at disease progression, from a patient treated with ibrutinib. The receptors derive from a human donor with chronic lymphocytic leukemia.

CDR3 nucleotides: TGTGCCAGCAGCTTAAGGACAGGGGGCTTCAACTATGGCTACACCTTC. It encodes CASSLRTGGFNYGYTF. The chain joins TRBV7-8 to TRBJ1-2, with 11 bases that match TRBD1. This CDR3 is built from 16 residues. V was pared by 2 bases and J by 2 bases, with 4 bases of the junction left unmatched. Germline-derived CDR1 and CDR2 are SGHVS and FQNEAQ.

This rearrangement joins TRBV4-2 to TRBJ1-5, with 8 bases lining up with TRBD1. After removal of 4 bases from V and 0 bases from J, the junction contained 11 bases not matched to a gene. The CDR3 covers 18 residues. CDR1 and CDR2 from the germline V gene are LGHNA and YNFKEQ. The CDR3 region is CASSPGQGRMYSNQPQHF. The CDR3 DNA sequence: TGTGCCAGCAGCCCCGGACAGGGTCGGATGTATAGCAATCAGCCCCAGCATTTT.

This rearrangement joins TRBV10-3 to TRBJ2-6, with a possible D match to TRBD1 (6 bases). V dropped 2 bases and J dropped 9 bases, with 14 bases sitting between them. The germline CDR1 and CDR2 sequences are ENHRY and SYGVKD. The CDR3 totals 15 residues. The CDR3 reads CAISEDKGQINVLTF. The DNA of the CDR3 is TGTGCCATCAGTGAGGACAAGGGACAAATCAACGTCCTGACTTTC.

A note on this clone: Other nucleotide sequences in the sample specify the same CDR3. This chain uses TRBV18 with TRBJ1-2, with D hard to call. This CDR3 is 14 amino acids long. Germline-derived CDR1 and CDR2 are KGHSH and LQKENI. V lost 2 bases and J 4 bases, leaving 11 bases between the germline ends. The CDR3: CASSPTEGGYGYTF. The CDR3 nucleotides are TGTGCCAGCTCACCAACGGAGGGCGGCTATGGCTACACCTTC.

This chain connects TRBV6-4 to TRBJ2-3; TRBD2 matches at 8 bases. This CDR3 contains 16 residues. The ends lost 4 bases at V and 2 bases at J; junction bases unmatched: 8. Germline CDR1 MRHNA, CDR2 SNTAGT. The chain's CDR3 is CASSAGLAGLTDTQYF. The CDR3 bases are TGTGCCAGCAGTGCTGGTCTAGCGGGTCTCACAGATACGCAGTATTTT.